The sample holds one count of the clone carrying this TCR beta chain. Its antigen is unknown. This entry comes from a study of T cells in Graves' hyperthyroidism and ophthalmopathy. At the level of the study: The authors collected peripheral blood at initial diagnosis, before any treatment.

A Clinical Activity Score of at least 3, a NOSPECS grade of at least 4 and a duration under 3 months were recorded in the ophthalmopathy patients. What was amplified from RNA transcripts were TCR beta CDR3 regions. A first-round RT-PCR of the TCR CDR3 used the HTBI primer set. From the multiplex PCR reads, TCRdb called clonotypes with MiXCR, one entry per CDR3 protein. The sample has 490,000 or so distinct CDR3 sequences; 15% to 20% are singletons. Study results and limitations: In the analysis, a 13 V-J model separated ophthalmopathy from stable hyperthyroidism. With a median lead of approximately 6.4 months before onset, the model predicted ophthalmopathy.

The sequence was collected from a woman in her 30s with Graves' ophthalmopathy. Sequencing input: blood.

The CDR3 is CASSVRTGNPNEKLFF. The CDR3 nucleotides read TGTGCCAGCAGCGTAAGGACGGGTAATCCTAATGAAAAACTGTTTTTT. V is TRBV7-9 and J is TRBJ1-4, with unresolved D. The CDR3 covers 16 residues. Per germline, CDR1 SEHNR and CDR2 FQNEAQ (reference sequence). Trimming shortened V by 5 bases and J by 3 bases, and 16 bases separated the two germline ends. The complete variable domain, with remaining parts taken from reference TRBV7-9 and TRBJ1-4, reads DTGVSQNPRHKITKRGQNVTFRCDPISEHNRLYWYRQTLGQGPEFLTYFQNEAQLEKSRLLSDRFSAERPKGSFSTLEIQRTEQGDSAMYLCASSVRTGNPNEKLFFGSGTQLSVL.